Below are 21 T cell receptor beta chains sequenced from a single sample in a study of blood T cell repertoires in COVID-19. Assay used: immunoSEQ multiplex PCR; TCRdb lists only in-frame clones, some missing. The sample contains about 200,000 clones, about 82% of which appear only once. Sequences were obtained from peripheral blood. These receptor sequences come from a man aged 55 to 69 with COVID-19, enrolled during active disease.

The chain employs TRBV11-3 and TRBJ2-3; a possible D gene is TRBD1 (8 bases). V was cut by 5 bases and J by 3 bases, with 12 bases left in between. Germline CDR1 reads SGHNT; CDR2 reads YENEEA. CDR3 size: 14 residues. CDR3 protein: CASSLQGGTDTQYF. In nucleotides, the CDR3 is TGTGCCAGCAGCCTACAGGGGGGGACAGATACGCAGTATTTT.

V usage is TRBV7-8 and J usage is TRBJ1-2; no reliable D call. The V end was cut by 4 bases, the J end by 9 bases, with 15 bases between. The germline V gene encodes CDR1 SGHVS and CDR2 FQNEAQ. This CDR3 is 13 amino acids long. The DNA of the CDR3 is TGTGCCAGCAGCTACCGGGCGGCCGGGAGCTACACCTTC. Its protein product is CASSYRAAGSYTF.

This clone was detected a few times. This chain joins TRBV6-1 and TRBJ1-1; D is undetermined. This CDR3 region has 13 residues. The V and J ends lost 3 bases and 0 bases respectively, with 5 bases between them. From germline, CDR1 is MNHNS and CDR2 SASEGT. Written as DNA, the CDR3 is TGTGCCAGCAGTGAGACAATGAACACTGAAGCTTTCTTT. Translating it yields CASSETMNTEAFF.

This clone was observed once. V is TRBV2 and J is TRBJ2-5; no reliable D call. The CDR3 spans 12 residues. Germline V gene lookup returns CDR1 SNHLY and CDR2 FYNNEI. Trimming removed 8 bases from V and 1 base from J, with 8 bases in between. The CDR3 here is CASHRVQETQYF. CDR3 nucleotides: TGTGCCAGCCACCGGGTCCAAGAGACCCAGTACTTC.

J is TRBJ2-1 and V is TRBV2; D remains unclear. The CDR3 contains 14 residues. Trimming left V 5 bases short and J 6 bases short, with 14 bases between. CDR1 SNHLY and CDR2 FYNNEI come from the germline V gene. CDR3 region: CASSPERFSNEQFF. CDR3 DNA: TGTGCCAGCAGTCCCGAGCGCTTTAGCAATGAGCAGTTCTTC.

This clone has a handful of counts. The rearrangement links TRBV28 to TRBJ1-1; D is ambiguous. This CDR3 spans 12 amino acids. The germline V gene encodes CDR1 MDHEN and CDR2 SYDVKM. The V end was cut by 5 bases, the J end by 0 bases, with 4 bases between. CDR3 sequence reads: CASSTVNTEAFF. The CDR3 DNA follows: TGTGCCAGCAGTACAGTGAACACTGAAGCTTTCTTT.

The V and J genes are TRBV28 and TRBJ1-3; D perhaps matches TRBD1 (6 bases). In germline, CDR1 is MDHEN, CDR2 SYDVKM. The CDR3 has 16 amino acids. The germline V and J ends were trimmed by 6 bases and 0 bases, with 15 bases remaining between them. This CDR3 is CASRSRGISSGNTIYF. Written as DNA, the CDR3 is TGTGCCAGCAGAAGCAGGGGAATTAGCTCTGGAAACACCATATATTTT.

The V call is TRBV5-4, the J call TRBJ2-3; TRBD2 matches 8 bases. Trimming cost V 2 bases and J 3 bases; bases outside gene matches: 5. Germline assignment: CDR1 SGHNT and CDR2 YYREEE (reference sequence). The CDR3 length is 15 residues. DNA for the CDR3: TGTGCCAGCAGCTTCCAACTAGCGGCAACAGATACGCAGTATTTT. Its translation is CASSFQLAATDTQYF.

Written as DNA, the CDR3 is TGTGCCAGCAGCCCAGCAGCTCGGGACTACGAGCAGTACTTC. This translates into CASSPAARDYEQYF. The V and J genes are TRBV11-2 and TRBJ2-7; tentatively, D is TRBD2 (5 bases). The germline V and J ends were trimmed by 5 bases and 3 bases, with 14 bases remaining between them. This CDR3 has 14 residues. Germline V gene sequence: CDR1 SGHAT, CDR2 FQNNGV. Combining the CDR3 with reference TRBV11-2 and TRBJ2-7 gives the whole variable domain EAGVAQSPRYKIIEKRQSVAFWCNPISGHATLYWYQQILGQGPKLLIQFQNNGVVDDSQLPKDRFSAERLKGVDSTLKIQPAKLEDSAVYLCASSPAARDYEQYFGPGTRLTVT.

This rearrangement joins TRBV28 to TRBJ1-5, with 7 bases aligning to TRBD1. Germline V gene data show CDR1 as MDHEN and CDR2 as SYDVKM. The junction had 6 bases not matched to a gene; V was cut back by 5 bases and J by 5 bases. This CDR3 comprises 14 residues. The CDR3 region is CASSLRQGDQPQHF. For the CDR3, the DNA is TGTGCCAGCAGTCTCCGACAGGGCGATCAGCCCCAGCATTTT. The entire variable domain, with the rest obtained from reference TRBV28 and TRBJ1-5, is as follows: DVKVTQSSRYLVKRTGEKVFLECVQDMDHENMFWYRQDPGLGLRLIYFSYDVKMKEKGDIPEGYSVSREKKERFSLILESASTNQTSMYLCASSLRQGDQPQHFGDGTRLSIL.

The chain couples TRBV11-2 to TRBJ1-6; TRBD1 aligns across 7 bases. The CDR3 is 13 residues long. The germline V gene has CDR1 SGHAT and CDR2 FQNNGV. After removal of 5 bases from V and 6 bases from J, the junction contained 1 base not matched to a gene. This chain's CDR3 is CASSRDSNSPLHF. CDR3 nucleotide sequence: TGTGCCAGCAGCCGGGACAGTAATTCACCCCTCCACTTT.

V gene TRBV7-8 combines with J gene TRBJ2-5; 10 bases line up with TRBD2. The CDR3 runs to 19 residues. Trimming removed 3 bases from V and 0 bases from J; junction bases left unmatched: 13. Germline-derived CDR1 and CDR2 are SGHVS and FQNEAQ. CDR3 protein: CASSFGLAGASWYQETQYF. The CDR3 region has the DNA TGTGCCAGCAGCTTCGGGCTAGCGGGAGCAAGTTGGTACCAAGAGACCCAGTACTTC.

The chain recombines TRBV14 with TRBJ2-3; tentative D call: TRBD2 (6 bases). The CDR3 has 15 residues. Trimming pared 5 bases from V and 0 bases from J, leaving 12 bases between. Germline CDR1 is SGHDN and CDR2 is FVKESK. The CDR3 region is CASSEPGTSTDTQYF. In DNA form, the CDR3 reads TGTGCCAGCAGCGAACCCGGGACTAGCACAGATACGCAGTATTTT.

This clone was observed once. The chain joins TRBV28 to TRBJ1-5; no clear D gene. The CDR3 loop spans 15 amino acids. Germline CDR1 MDHEN, CDR2 SYDVKM. The V and J ends lost 2 bases and 2 bases respectively, with 10 bases between them. The CDR3 DNA follows: TGTGCCAGCAGTTTACGCGGGCCTGGCAATCAGCCCCAGCATTTT. Protein: CASSLRGPGNQPQHF.

DNA for the CDR3: TGTGCCACCTCGAAGGGGGCCTTTCAGTACTTC. Its protein product is CATSKGAFQYF. The rearrangement links TRBV19 to TRBJ2-7, with 7 bases fitting TRBD1. This CDR3 spans 11 amino acids. Per the germline V gene, CDR1 is LNHDA and CDR2 is SQIVND (reference sequence). The V gene end was trimmed by 10 bases and the J gene end by 10 bases; junction bases not matched to a gene: 10.

This rearrangement joins TRBV7-2 to TRBJ1-5, with TRBD1 matching over 7 bases. Per the germline V gene, CDR1 is SGHTA and CDR2 is FQGNSA. Trimming cost V 3 bases and J 7 bases; bases outside gene matches: 6. This CDR3 is built from 14 residues. The CDR3 is CASSFTGDGQPQHF. CDR3 sequence (DNA): TGTGCCAGCAGCTTTACAGGGGACGGGCAGCCCCAGCATTTT.

This chain uses TRBV4-3 with TRBJ1-1; tentatively, D is TRBD1 (6 bases). CDR1 is LGHNA, CDR2 YSLEER, per germline. This CDR3 contains 15 residues. V dropped 0 bases and J dropped 0 bases, with 8 bases sitting between them. The CDR3 sequence: CASSQEGGLNTEAFF. Here the CDR3 DNA reads TGCGCCAGCAGCCAAGAGGGGGGGCTGAACACTGAAGCTTTCTTT.

This sequence joins TRBV6-5 and TRBJ2-3; TRBD1 agrees at 9 bases. Per germline, CDR1 MNHEY and CDR2 SVGAGI. This CDR3 comprises 15 residues. V was pared by 7 bases and J by 2 bases, with 7 bases of the junction left unmatched. The CDR3 region has the DNA TGTGCCAGCAAGGGCCGGGACAGGGTCACAGATACGCAGTATTTT. Protein product: CASKGRDRVTDTQYF.

The chain links TRBV4-3 to TRBJ2-1; possible D gene TRBD2, 5 bases. The germline CDR1 and CDR2 sequences are LGHNA and YSLEER. CDR3 length equals 15 residues. V lost 0 bases, J lost 9 bases, and 15 bases lay in between. The CDR3 region has the DNA TGCGCCAGCAGCCAAGATTATTACCGGGATAGTGAGCAGTTCTTC. As protein: CASSQDYYRDSEQFF.

V is TRBV5-4 and J is TRBJ1-4; D not certain. Germline V lookup: CDR1 SGHNT, CDR2 YYREEE (reference sequence). The V and J ends lost 0 bases and 6 bases respectively, with 9 bases between them. The CDR3 is 14 residues long. Here the CDR3 DNA reads TGTGCCAGCAGCTTGGTTGGAGCGGATGAAAAACTGTTTTTT. It codes for CASSLVGADEKLFF.

V gene TRBV2 combines with J gene TRBJ2-1; 9 nucleotides agree with TRBD1. V shed 5 bases and J 6 bases; nucleotides not matched to a gene: 8. In germline, CDR1 is SNHLY, CDR2 FYNNEI. This CDR3 has 15 residues. The CDR3 protein is CASSYRDRVGNEQFF. As DNA, the CDR3 is TGTGCCAGCAGTTACCGGGACAGGGTCGGCAATGAGCAGTTCTTC.